One and the same sample provided the 29 T cell receptor beta chains below, sequenced in a study of a mutant IDH1 vaccine in newly diagnosed glioma. Time point defined: week 5, during vaccination. Vaccinated patients received 300 ug of mutant IDH1 20-mer peptide per dose, with topical imiquimod. These receptors are not linked to any known antigen. Sequenced by immunoSEQ multiplex PCR; TCRdb stores in-frame clones only, minus some. The table records around 58,000 clones, over 70% of them present only once. The sequences come from PBMCs, collected from a glioma patient whose treatment included an IDH1 peptide vaccine. All receptors come from a man aged 30 to 39 with glioma.

The rearrangement uses TRBV11-2 and TRBJ1-1, with TRBD1 matching over 7 bases. The CDR3 extends over 16 amino acids. Germline CDR1 is SGHAT and CDR2 is FQNNGV. V shed 5 bases and J 3 bases; nucleotides not matched to a gene: 12. For the CDR3, the DNA is TGTGCCAGCAGCCCCGTAGGGGGCAGGGAGGACACTGAAGCTTTCTTT. Translation: CASSPVGGREDTEAFF.

The rearrangement uses TRBV18 and TRBJ1-4; D might be TRBD1 (5 bases). The CDR3 consists of 16 residues. V lost 4 bases and J lost 4, with 16 bases in between. Germline V gene lookup returns CDR1 KGHSH and CDR2 LQKENI. The CDR3 bases are TGTGCCAGCTCACGGGACGGACGAGGGAATAATGAAAAACTGTTTTTT. It codes for CASSRDGRGNNEKLFF.

This clone was counted a single time. This rearrangement joins TRBV6-1 to TRBJ1-4, with 8 bases fitting TRBD1. Trimming at V came to 2 bases and at J to 6 bases, leaving 5 bases not matched to a gene. There are 15 residues in the CDR3. The V gene's germline CDR1 is MNHNS and CDR2 SASEGT. CDR3 DNA sequence: TGTGCCAGCAGTGAAATCAGGACAGGGCATGAAAAACTGTTTTTT. This codes for CASSEIRTGHEKLFF.

This clone is classed as medium-sized. The V gene is TRBV19, the J gene TRBJ1-1; perhaps TRBD1 as D (5 bases). The CDR3 loop spans 13 amino acids. Deletions cut 8 bases from V and 3 bases from J, with 13 bases between. The germline V gene encodes CDR1 LNHDA and CDR2 SQIVND (reference sequence). For the CDR3, the DNA is TGTGCCAGTTTAAAAGGGGACGACACTGAAGCTTTCTTT. Translating gives CASLKGDDTEAFF.

The chain links TRBV28 to TRBJ2-7; D not resolved. Germline V CDR1 and CDR2: MDHEN, SYDVKM. This CDR3 contains 16 residues. Trimming pared 2 bases from V and 3 bases from J, leaving 17 bases between. In nucleotides, the CDR3 is TGTGCCAGCAGTTTAGAAAGCAGCAACACTATCTACGAGCAGTACTTC. This codes for CASSLESSNTIYEQYF.

This sequence joins TRBV9 and TRBJ1-5, with unresolved D. CDR3 length equals 15 residues. V lost 4 bases to trimming and J lost 2 bases, with 13 bases between them. CDR1 and CDR2 (germline): SGDLS, YYNGEE. The CDR3 sequence is CASSPHLGGNQPQHF. The CDR3 DNA reads as TGTGCCAGCAGCCCTCACCTAGGAGGCAATCAGCCCCAGCATTTT.

The genes are TRBV4-1 and TRBJ2-7; 11 bases agree with TRBD1. Looked up from germline, CDR1 is MGHRA and CDR2 is YSYEKL. The trim removed 3 bases at V and 7 bases at J, leaving 8 bases unmatched. The CDR3 covers 15 residues. CDR3 sequence: CASSHLGQGAVEQYF. The CDR3 bases are TGCGCCAGCAGCCACCTCGGACAGGGGGCGGTTGAGCAGTACTTC.

This sequence joins TRBV19 and TRBJ1-5; 10 bases align to TRBD1. Per germline, CDR1 LNHDA and CDR2 SQIVND (reference sequence). With V trimmed by 2 bases and J by 6 bases, 4 bases remained unmatched. The CDR3 covers 15 residues. The CDR3 loop reads CASSIRGDRGQPQHF. In DNA, the CDR3 is TGTGCCAGTAGTATAAGGGGGGACAGGGGTCAGCCCCAGCATTTT. Filled out from reference TRBV19 and TRBJ1-5, the complete variable domain reads DGGITQSPKYLFRKEGQNVTLSCEQNLNHDAMYWYRQDPGQGLRLIYYSQIVNDFQKGDIAEGYSVSREKKESFPLTVTSAQKNPTAFYLCASSIRGDRGQPQHFGDGTRLSIL.

The J gene is TRBJ1-1, the V gene TRBV7-2; D ambiguous. CDR3 length: 15 residues. Trimming pared 4 bases from V and 2 bases from J, leaving 14 bases between. The V gene's germline CDR1 is SGHTA and CDR2 FQGNSA. The CDR3, as DNA: TGTGCCAGCAGCTCCGGAGGCGGGGTTAACACTGAAGCTTTCTTT. Encoded protein: CASSSGGGVNTEAFF.

This clone was recorded only once. The chain joins TRBV6-5 to TRBJ2-3, with a tentative D call TRBD2 (5 bases). CDR3 size: 15 residues. V lost 6 bases, J lost 5 bases, and 18 bases lay in between. The germline V gene encodes CDR1 MNHEY and CDR2 SVGAGI. The CDR3 bases are TGTGCCAGCAGCCGTACGGGAATAGTAAAAGATACGCAGTATTTT. Translated: CASSRTGIVKDTQYF.

V usage is TRBV6-1 and J usage is TRBJ2-5, with D possibly TRBD2 on 6 matching bases. The better agreement between TRBJ2-7 and the DNA end casts doubt on the J call. This CDR3 has 14 residues. Germline values: CDR1 MNHNS, CDR2 SASEGT. In nucleotides, the CDR3 is TGTGCCAGCAGTGACACGGGGGACCTATACGAGCAGTACTTC. It is translated as CASSDTGDLYEQYF.

This chain links TRBV7-2 with TRBJ2-7; D is uncertain. This CDR3 has 14 residues. CDR1 is SGHTA, CDR2 FQGNSA, per germline. Trimming took off 2 bases at V and 5 bases at J, with 13 bases between the two ends. CDR3 in DNA: TGTGCCAGCAGCTTATCAGTTTATCAGGACGAGCAGTACTTC. Protein sequence: CASSLSVYQDEQYF.

This clone showed up just once. J is TRBJ2-3 and V is TRBV19; D gene ambiguous. Germline-derived CDR1 and CDR2 are LNHDA and SQIVND (reference sequence). Trimming shortened V by 5 bases and J by 0 bases, and 12 bases separated the two germline ends. There are 15 residues in the CDR3. The CDR3 region has the DNA TGTGCCAGTAGTGGCCGGGCACTTAGCACAGATACGCAGTATTTT. It yields the protein CASSGRALSTDTQYF.

The chain carries TRBV25-1 and TRBJ1-1; D uncertain. The CDR3 is 13 amino acids. Trimming removed 1 base from V and 3 bases from J, with 6 bases in between. The V gene's germline CDR1 is MGHDK and CDR2 SYGVNS. The CDR3: CASSESWDTEAFF. As DNA, the CDR3 is TGTGCCAGCAGTGAATCCTGGGACACTGAAGCTTTCTTT.

This rearrangement joins TRBV19 to TRBJ2-7, with TRBD1 matching over 9 bases. The CDR3 consists of 13 residues. Germline V gives CDR1 LNHDA, CDR2 SQIVND (reference sequence). Trimming cost V 10 bases and J 0 bases; bases outside gene matches: 4. CDR3 in DNA: TGTGCCACCCGGGACAGGGTCTCCTACGAGCAGTACTTC. This gives the protein CATRDRVSYEQYF.

The chain is built from TRBV29-1 and TRBJ1-2; weak D call: TRBD1 (5 bases). Trimming took off 2 bases at V and 4 bases at J, with 14 bases between the two ends. This CDR3 contains 14 residues. Per germline, CDR1 SQVTM and CDR2 ANQGSEA. In DNA, the CDR3 is TGCAGCGTTGAATTTGGTCCAGGGATCTATGGCTACACCTTC. Translation gives CSVEFGPGIYGYTF.

V and J are TRBV27 and TRBJ2-3, with unresolved D. The CDR3 covers 13 residues. Looked up from germline, CDR1 is MNHEY and CDR2 is SMNVEV (reference sequence). V was shortened by 4 bases and J by 1 base, with 6 bases between the two germline ends. Here the CDR3 reads CASSSFGTDTQYF. In DNA form, the CDR3 reads TGTGCCAGCAGTTCTTTCGGCACAGATACGCAGTATTTT.

V usage is TRBV15 and J usage is TRBJ2-4; D gene uncertain. Trimming cost V 1 base and J 0 bases, with 7 bases left between them. There are 15 residues in the CDR3. Looked up from germline, CDR1 is LNHNV and CDR2 is YYDKDF (reference sequence). The CDR3 DNA sequence: TGTGCCACCAGCAGAGTAGGTGAAGCCAAAAACATTCAGTACTTC. Translation gives CATSRVGEAKNIQYF.

The genes are TRBV10-1 and TRBJ2-3; tentative D call: TRBD1 (7 bases). CDR1 is WNHNN and CDR2 is SYGVQD in the germline V gene (reference sequence). CDR3 length: 16 amino acids. V lost 6 bases and J lost 0, with 16 bases in between. CDR3 bases: TGCGCCAGCAGCGCGGGACAGCTGATTAGCACAGATACGCAGTATTTT. Protein: CASSAGQLISTDTQYF.

The V call is TRBV19, the J call TRBJ1-5; 9 nucleotides line up with TRBD1. CDR3 length equals 16 residues. V lost 4 bases and J lost 3; bases outside the gene matches: 7. The germline CDR1 and CDR2 sequences are LNHDA and SQIVND (reference sequence). CDR3 protein: CASSTMDRGANQPQHF. CDR3 DNA sequence: TGTGCCAGTAGTACTATGGACAGGGGCGCCAATCAGCCCCAGCATTTT.

This chain links TRBV6-5 with TRBJ2-5; D may correspond to TRBD1 or TRBD2 (7 bases each). The CDR3 covers 13 residues. V was pared by 6 bases and J by 5 bases, with 13 bases between. CDR1 and CDR2 from the germline V gene are MNHEY and SVGAGI. The CDR3 DNA sequence: TGTGCCAGCAGCCTTCAGGGGGGGGAGACCCAGTACTTC. Amino acids: CASSLQGGETQYF.

The chain couples TRBV5-1 to TRBJ2-7; the match to TRBD1 covers 9 bases. Per the germline V gene, CDR1 is SGHRS and CDR2 is YFSETQ. The CDR3 is 15 residues long. Trimming took 1 base from V and 3 from J; bases not matched to a gene: 5. The CDR3 reads CASSLPGTGIYEQYF. DNA of the CDR3: TGCGCCAGCAGCTTGCCCGGGACAGGGATCTACGAGCAGTACTTC.

This chain links TRBV11-2 with TRBJ2-2; no clear D gene. V was shortened by 4 bases and J by 5 bases, with 14 bases between the two germline ends. Germline V gives CDR1 SGHAT, CDR2 FQNNGV. This CDR3 has 15 amino acids. The CDR3 reads CASSSIKVGTGELFF. The CDR3, as DNA: TGTGCCAGCAGCTCCATCAAGGTGGGGACCGGGGAGCTGTTTTTT.

The chain links TRBV10-3 to TRBJ1-2; possibly TRBD1 for D (6 bases). From germline, CDR1 is ENHRY and CDR2 SYGVKD. The length of the CDR3 is 14 residues. Trimming took off 3 bases at V and 8 bases at J, with 16 bases between the two ends. Written as DNA, the CDR3 is TGTGCCATCAGTGATCGAGAACAGGGCGAGGGCTACACCTTC. This encodes CAISDREQGEGYTF.

The chain employs TRBV14 and TRBJ1-2; D unresolved. This CDR3 is 14 amino acids long. CDR1 SGHDN and CDR2 FVKESK come from the germline V gene. Between the trimmed V and J ends, which lost 1 base and 2 bases, there was a span of 8 bases. The CDR3 here is CASSQVRSNYGYTF. As DNA, the CDR3 is TGTGCCAGCAGCCAAGTTCGGAGCAACTATGGCTACACCTTC. The whole variable domain, filled in from reference TRBV14 and TRBJ1-2, reads EAGVTQFPSHSVIEKGQTVTLRCDPISGHDNLYWYRRVMGKEIKFLLHFVKESKQDESGMPNNRFLAERTGGTYSTLKVQPAELEDSGVYFCASSQVRSNYGYTFGSGTRLTVV.

V is TRBV19 and J is TRBJ2-5, with 7 bases identical to TRBD1. Germline CDR1 is LNHDA and CDR2 is SQIVND (reference sequence). V was clipped by 5 bases and J by 2 bases; unmatched bases: 14. The CDR3 totals 17 residues. The CDR3 region has the DNA TGTGCCAGTAGTCCCAGGACAGGAGTACCGACACAAGAGACCCAGTACTTC. Translating it yields CASSPRTGVPTQETQYF.

This clone was counted only a few times. The chain carries TRBV19 and TRBJ1-5, with D possibly TRBD1 on 5 matching bases. The CDR3 runs 14 residues. Germline V lookup: CDR1 LNHDA, CDR2 SQIVND (reference sequence). V was clipped by 6 bases and J by 4 bases, with 13 bases between them. CDR3 sequence: CASRYGGRNQPQHF. The CDR3 DNA follows: TGTGCCAGTAGGTATGGGGGGAGAAATCAGCCCCAGCATTTT.

The chain recombines TRBV7-6 with TRBJ2-3; D ambiguous. Germline-derived CDR1 and CDR2 are SGHVS and FNYEAQ. V lost 1 base, J lost 0 bases, and 8 bases lay in between. The CDR3 sequence is 15 residues long. Written as DNA, the CDR3 is TGTGCCAGCAGCTTAGGGGCGCCGAGCACAGATACGCAGTATTTT. Its translation: CASSLGAPSTDTQYF.

The rearrangement joins TRBV7-6 to TRBJ1-1; no definite D call. With 1 base removed from V and 3 bases from J, the gap between germline ends came to 6 bases. CDR1 SGHVS and CDR2 FNYEAQ come from the germline V gene. The CDR3 is 13 amino acids. The CDR3 spells CASSLESYTEAFF. Here the CDR3 DNA reads TGTGCCAGCAGCTTAGAGTCCTACACTGAAGCTTTCTTT. Combining the CDR3 with reference TRBV7-6 and TRBJ1-1 gives the whole variable domain GAGVSQSPRYKVTKRGQDVALRCDPISGHVSLYWYRQALGQGPEFLTYFNYEAQQDKSGLPNDRFSAERPEGSISTLTIQRTEQRDSAMYRCASSLESYTEAFFGQGTRLTVV.